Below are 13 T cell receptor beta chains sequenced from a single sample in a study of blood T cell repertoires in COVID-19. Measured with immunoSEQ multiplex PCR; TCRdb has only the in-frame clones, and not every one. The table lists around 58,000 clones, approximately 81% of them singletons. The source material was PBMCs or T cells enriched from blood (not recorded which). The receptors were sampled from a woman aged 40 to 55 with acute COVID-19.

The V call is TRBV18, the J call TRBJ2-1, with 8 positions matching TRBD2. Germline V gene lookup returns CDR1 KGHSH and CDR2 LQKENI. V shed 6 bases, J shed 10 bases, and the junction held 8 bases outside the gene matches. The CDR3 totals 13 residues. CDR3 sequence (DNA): TGTGCCAGCTCTGCAGGGAGCGGGGGCGAGCAGTTCTTC. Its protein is CASSAGSGGEQFF.

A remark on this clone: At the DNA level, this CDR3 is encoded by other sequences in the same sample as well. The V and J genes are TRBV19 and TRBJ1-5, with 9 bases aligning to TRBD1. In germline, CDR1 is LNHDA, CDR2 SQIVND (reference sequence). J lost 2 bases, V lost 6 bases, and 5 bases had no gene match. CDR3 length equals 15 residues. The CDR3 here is CASRGGQGGNQPQHF. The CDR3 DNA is TGTGCCAGTAGGGGGGGACAGGGTGGCAATCAGCCCCAGCATTTT.

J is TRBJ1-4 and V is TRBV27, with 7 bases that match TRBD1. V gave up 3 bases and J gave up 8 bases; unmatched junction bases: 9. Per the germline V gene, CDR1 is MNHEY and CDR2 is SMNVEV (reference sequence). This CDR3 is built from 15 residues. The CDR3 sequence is CASSFRTGLPEKLFF. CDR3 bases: TGTGCCAGCAGTTTTAGGACAGGACTTCCCGAAAAACTGTTTTTT.

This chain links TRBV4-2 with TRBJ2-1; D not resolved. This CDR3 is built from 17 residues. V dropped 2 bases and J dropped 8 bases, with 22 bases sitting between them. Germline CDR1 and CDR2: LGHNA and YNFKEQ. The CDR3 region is CASSQPNDRLESYEQFF. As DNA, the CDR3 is TGTGCCAGCAGCCAACCAAACGATAGACTCGAATCGTATGAGCAGTTCTTC.

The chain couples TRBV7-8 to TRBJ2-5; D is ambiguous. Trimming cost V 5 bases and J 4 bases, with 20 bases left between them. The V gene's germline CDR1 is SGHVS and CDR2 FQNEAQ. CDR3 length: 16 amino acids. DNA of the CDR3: TGTGCCAGCAGCCAAAACCCGGCCCTCCCGGGAGAGACCCAGTACTTC. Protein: CASSQNPALPGETQYF.

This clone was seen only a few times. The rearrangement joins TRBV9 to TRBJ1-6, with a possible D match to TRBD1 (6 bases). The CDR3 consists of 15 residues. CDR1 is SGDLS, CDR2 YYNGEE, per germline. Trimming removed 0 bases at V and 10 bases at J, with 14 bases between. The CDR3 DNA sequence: TGTGCCAGCAGCGTAGTCGGTCCAGGGGAGTCACCCCTCCACTTT. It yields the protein CASSVVGPGESPLHF.

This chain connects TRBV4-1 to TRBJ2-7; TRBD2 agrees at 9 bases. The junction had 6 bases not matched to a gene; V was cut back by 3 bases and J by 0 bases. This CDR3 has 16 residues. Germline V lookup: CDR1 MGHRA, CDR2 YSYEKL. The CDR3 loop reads CASSHLGLASSYEQYF. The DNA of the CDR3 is TGCGCCAGCAGCCATCTCGGACTAGCGAGCTCCTACGAGCAGTACTTC.

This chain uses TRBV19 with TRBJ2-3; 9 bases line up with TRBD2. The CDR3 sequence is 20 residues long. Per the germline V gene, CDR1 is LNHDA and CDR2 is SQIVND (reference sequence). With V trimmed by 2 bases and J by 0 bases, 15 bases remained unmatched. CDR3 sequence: CASSIWAGVAGASSTDTQYF. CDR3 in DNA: TGTGCCAGTAGTATATGGGCAGGAGTAGCGGGAGCGTCTAGCACAGATACGCAGTATTTT.

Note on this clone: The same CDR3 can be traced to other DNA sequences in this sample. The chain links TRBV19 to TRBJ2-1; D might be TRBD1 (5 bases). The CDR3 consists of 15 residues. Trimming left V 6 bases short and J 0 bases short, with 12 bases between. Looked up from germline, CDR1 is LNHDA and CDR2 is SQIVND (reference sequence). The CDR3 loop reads CASRPDRSSYNEQFF. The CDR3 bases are TGTGCCAGTAGACCCGACAGAAGCTCCTACAATGAGCAGTTCTTC.

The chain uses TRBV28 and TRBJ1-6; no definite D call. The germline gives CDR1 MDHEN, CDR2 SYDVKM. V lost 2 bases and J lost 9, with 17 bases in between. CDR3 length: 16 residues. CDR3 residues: CASSLPFRETSSPLHF. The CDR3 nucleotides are TGTGCCAGCAGTTTACCCTTCCGGGAGACTTCTTCACCCCTCCACTTT.

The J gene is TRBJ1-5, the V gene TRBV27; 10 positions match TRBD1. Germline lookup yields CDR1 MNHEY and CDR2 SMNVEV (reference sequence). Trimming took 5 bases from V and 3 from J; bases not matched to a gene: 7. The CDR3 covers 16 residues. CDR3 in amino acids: CASSAKGQGYNQPQHF. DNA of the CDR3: TGTGCCAGCAGTGCTAAGGGACAGGGGTACAATCAGCCCCAGCATTTT.

CDR3 nucleotide sequence: TGTGCCAGCAGCGTACAGCCTTCAGGGGTTGGGACTGAAGCTTTCTTT. It codes for CASSVQPSGVGTEAFF. The chain couples TRBV9 to TRBJ1-1; TRBD1 might be the D (6 bases). Germline CDR1 and CDR2: SGDLS and YYNGEE. Trimming cost V 1 base and J 5 bases, with 18 bases left between them. This CDR3 is built from 16 residues.

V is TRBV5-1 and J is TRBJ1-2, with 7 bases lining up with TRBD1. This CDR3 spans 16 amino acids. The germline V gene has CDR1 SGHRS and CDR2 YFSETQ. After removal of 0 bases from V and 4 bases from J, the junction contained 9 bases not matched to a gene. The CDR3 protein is CASSLESAGGSYGYTF. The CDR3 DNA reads TGCGCCAGCAGCTTGGAGTCGGCAGGGGGTTCCTATGGCTACACCTTC.